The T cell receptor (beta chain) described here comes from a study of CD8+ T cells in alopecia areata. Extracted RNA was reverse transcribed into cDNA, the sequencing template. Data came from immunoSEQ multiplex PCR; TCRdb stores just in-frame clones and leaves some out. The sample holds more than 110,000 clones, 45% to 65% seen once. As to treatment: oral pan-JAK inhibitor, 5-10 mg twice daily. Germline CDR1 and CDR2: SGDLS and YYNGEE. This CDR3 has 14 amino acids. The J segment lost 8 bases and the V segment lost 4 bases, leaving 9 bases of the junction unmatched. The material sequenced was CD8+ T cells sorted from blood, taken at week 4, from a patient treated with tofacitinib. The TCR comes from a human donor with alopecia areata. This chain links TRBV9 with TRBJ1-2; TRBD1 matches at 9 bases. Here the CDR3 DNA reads TGTGCCAGCAGCTTGCCGGGACAGGGTTCCGGCTACACCTTC. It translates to CASSLPGQGSGYTF.